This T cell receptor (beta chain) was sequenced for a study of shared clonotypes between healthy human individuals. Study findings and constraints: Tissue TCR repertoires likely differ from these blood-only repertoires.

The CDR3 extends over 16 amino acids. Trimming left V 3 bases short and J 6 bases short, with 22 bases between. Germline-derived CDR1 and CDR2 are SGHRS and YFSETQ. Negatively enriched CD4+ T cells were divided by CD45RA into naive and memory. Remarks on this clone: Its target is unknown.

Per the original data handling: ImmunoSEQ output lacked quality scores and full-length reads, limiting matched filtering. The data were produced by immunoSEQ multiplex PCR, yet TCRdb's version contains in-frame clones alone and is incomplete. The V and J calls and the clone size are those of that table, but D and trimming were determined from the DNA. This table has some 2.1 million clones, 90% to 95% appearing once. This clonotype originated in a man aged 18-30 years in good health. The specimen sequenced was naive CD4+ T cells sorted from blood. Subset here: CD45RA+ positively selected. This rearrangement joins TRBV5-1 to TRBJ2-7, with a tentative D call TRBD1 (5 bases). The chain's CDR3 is CASSYLPGSLISEQYF. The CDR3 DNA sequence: TGCGCCAGCAGCTACCTTCCAGGGTCCCTAATCTCCGAGCAGTACTTC.